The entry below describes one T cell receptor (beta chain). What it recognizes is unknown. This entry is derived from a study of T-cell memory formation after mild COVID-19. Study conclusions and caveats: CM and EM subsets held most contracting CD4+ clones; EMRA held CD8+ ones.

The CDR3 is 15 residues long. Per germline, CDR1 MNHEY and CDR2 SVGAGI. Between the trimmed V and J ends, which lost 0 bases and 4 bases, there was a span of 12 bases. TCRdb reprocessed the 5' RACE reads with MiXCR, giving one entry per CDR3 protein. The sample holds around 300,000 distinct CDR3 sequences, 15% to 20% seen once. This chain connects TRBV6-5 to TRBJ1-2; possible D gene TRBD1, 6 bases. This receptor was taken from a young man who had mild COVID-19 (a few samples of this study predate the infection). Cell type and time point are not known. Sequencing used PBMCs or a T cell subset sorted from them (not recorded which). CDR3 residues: CASSYSLGAPYGYTF. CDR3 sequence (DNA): TGTGCCAGCAGTTACTCGTTGGGGGCACCCTATGGCTACACCTTC.